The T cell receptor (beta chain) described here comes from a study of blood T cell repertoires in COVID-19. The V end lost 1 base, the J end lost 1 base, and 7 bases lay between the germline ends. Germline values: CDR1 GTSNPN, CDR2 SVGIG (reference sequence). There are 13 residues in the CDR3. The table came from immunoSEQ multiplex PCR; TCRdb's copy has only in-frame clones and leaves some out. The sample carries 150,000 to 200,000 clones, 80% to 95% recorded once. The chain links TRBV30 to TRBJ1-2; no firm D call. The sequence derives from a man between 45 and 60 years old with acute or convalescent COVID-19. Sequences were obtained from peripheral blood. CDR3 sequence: CAWSGSVNYGYTF. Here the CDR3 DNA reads TGTGCCTGGAGTGGCTCAGTTAACTATGGCTACACCTTC.